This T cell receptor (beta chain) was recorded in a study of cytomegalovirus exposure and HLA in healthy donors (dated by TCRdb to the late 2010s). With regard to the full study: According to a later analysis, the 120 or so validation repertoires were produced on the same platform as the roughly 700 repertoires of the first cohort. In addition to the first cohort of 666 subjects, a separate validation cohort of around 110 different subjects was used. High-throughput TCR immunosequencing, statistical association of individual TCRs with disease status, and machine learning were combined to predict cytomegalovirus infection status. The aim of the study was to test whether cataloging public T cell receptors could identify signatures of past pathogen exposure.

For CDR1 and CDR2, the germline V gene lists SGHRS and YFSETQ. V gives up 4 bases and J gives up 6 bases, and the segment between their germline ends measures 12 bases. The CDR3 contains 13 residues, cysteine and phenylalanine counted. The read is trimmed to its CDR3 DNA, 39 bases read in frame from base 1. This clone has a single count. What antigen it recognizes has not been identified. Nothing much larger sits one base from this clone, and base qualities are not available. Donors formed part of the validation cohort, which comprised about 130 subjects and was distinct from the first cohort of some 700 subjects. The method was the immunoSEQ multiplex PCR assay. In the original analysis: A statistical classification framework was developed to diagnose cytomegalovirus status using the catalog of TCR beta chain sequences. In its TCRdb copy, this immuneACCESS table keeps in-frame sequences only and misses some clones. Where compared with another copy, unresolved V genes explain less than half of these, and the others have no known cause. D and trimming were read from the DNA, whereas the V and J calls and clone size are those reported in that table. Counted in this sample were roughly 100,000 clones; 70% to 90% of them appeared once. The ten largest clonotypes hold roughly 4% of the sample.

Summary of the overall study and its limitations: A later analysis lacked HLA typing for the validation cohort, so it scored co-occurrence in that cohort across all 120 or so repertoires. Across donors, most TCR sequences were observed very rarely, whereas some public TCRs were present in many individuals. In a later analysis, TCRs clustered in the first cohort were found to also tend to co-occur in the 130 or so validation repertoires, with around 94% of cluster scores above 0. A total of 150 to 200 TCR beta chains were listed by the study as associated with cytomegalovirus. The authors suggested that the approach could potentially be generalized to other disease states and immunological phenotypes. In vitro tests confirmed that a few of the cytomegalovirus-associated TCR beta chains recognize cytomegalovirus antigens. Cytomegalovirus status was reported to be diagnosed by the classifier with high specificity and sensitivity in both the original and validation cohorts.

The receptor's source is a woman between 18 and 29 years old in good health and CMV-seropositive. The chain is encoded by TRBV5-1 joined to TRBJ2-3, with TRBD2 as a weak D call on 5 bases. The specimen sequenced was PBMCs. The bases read TGCGCCAGCAGCGCGACGGAGCGGGATACGCAGTATTTT. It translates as CASSATERDTQYF.